This TCR beta chain emerged from a study of shared clonotypes between healthy human individuals. CDR3 length: 12 residues. Per germline, CDR1 SSHAT and CDR2 FNYEAQ (reference sequence). Points on this clone: One junction end does not reproduce the germline sequence, and a read error may be involved.

The method was immunoSEQ multiplex PCR; TCRdb's version includes in-frame clones alone and lacks a portion of them. The table has around 330,000 clones, under 80% seen once. The sequence was collected from a man aged 25 to 40 in good health. This sequence joins TRBV7-7 and TRBJ2-5; D uncertain. The material sequenced was memory CD4+ T cells sorted from blood. Regarding subset: CD45RA-negative fraction. The CDR3, as DNA: TGTGCTAGCAGCTCTAGTGGAGAGACCCAGTACTTC. It specifies CASSSSGETQYF. The full variable domain, with the rest looked up from reference TRBV7-7 and TRBJ2-5, is GAGVSQSPRYKVTKRGQDVTLRCDPISSHATLYWYQQALGQGPEFLTYFNYEAQPDKSGLPSDRFSAERPEGSISTLTIQRTEQRDSAMYRCASSSSGETQYFGPGTRLLVL.